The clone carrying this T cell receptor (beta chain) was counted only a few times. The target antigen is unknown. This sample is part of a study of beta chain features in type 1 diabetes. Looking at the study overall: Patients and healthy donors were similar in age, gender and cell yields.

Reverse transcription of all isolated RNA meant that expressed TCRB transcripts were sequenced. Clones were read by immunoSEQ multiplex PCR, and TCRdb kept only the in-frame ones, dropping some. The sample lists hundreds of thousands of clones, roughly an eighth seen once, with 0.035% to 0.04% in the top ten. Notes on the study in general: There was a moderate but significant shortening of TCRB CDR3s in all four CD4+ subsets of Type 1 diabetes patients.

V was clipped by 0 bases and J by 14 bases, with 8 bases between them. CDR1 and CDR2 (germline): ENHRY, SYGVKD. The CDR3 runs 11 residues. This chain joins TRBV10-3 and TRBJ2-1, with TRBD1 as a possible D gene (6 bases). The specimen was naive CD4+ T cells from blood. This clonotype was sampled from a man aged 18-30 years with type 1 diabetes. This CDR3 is CAISESQGKFF. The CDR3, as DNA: TGTGCCATCAGTGAGTCGCAGGGGAAGTTCTTC.